The rows below give T cell receptor beta chains drawn from one sample of a study of control samples from healthy donors and cancer patients. Measured with immunoSEQ multiplex PCR; TCRdb has only the in-frame clones, and not every one. In the table there are 75,000 or so clones, approximately 90% of which are singletons. The sequencing input was PBMCs. The receptors come from a man between 60 and 75 years old with colorectal cancer. Each CDR3 is given with its conserved first and last residue. The order of the fields is CDR3 length, V gene, CDR3 protein.

length: 13; V: TRBV4-1; CDR3: CASSQGAPGELFF
length: 15; V: TRBV7-2; CDR3: CASSLEPGVNTEAFF
length: 15; V: TRBV19; CDR3: CASRRGGHSGETQYF
length: 15; V: TRBV7-9; CDR3: CASSPGTGVYNEQFF
length: 14; V: TRBV6-5; CDR3: CASSRDRYLDEQFF
length: 15; V: TRBV4-1; CDR3: CASSEGGGSSDTQYF
length: 15; V: TRBV4-1; CDR3: CASSPTPGYEDTIYF
length: 16; V: TRBV18; CDR3: CASSPMTGSVNTEAFF
length: 15; V: TRBV27; CDR3: CASSFLGQGADGYTF
length: 17; V: TRBV7-6; CDR3: CASSLSVVSVGSGELFF
length: 15; V: TRBV2; CDR3: CASSEFVVRNQPQHF
length: 11; V: TRBV24-1; CDR3: CATEQGNEQYF
length: 14; V: TRBV11-2; CDR3: CASSFGGLTYEQYF
length: 16; V: TRBV10-1; CDR3: CASSELNSANTGELFF
length: 13; V: TRBV6-5; CDR3: CASRRAGEGGYTF
length: 15; V: TRBV19; CDR3: CASSKVWSTNEKLFF
length: 21; V: TRBV6-2/TRBV6-3; CDR3: CASSSTDPGLAGGPNSYKQYF
length: 15; V: TRBV19; CDR3: CASTPGQAWVAGYTF
length: 14; V: TRBV5-1; CDR3: CASSLGQGVYEQYF
length: 11; V: TRBV5-5; CDR3: CASSLGYEQYF
length: 14; V: TRBV21-1; CDR3: CASRRKGGTDTQYF
length: 16; V: TRBV29-1; CDR3: CSVEDWTGGAKNIQYF
length: 17; V: TRBV11-2; CDR3: CASSPKGTRSLTDTQYF
length: 14; V: TRBV7-2; CDR3: CASSAAWANNEQFF
length: 12; V: TRBV18; CDR3: CASSPRRETQYF
length: 13; V: TRBV30; CDR3: CACPGQGWETQYF
length: 14; V: TRBV7-2; CDR3: CASSSTGKGTEAFF
length: 11; V: TRBV20-1; CDR3: CSAKQGPVLFF